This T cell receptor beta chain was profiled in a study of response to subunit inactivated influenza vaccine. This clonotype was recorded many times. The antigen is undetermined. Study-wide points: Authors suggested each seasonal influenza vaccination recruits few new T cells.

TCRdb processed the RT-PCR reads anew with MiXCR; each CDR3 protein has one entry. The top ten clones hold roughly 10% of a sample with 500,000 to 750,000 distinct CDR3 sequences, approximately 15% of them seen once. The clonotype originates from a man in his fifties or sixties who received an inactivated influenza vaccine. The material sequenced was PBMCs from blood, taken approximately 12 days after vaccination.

The CDR3 reads CASSLDNNYEQYF. CDR3 DNA: TGTGCCAGCAGCTTAGATAACAACTACGAGCAGTACTTC. This chain connects TRBV7-9 to TRBJ2-7; no clear D gene. The CDR3 sequence is 13 residues long. V was clipped by 1 base and J by 3 bases, with 7 bases between them. Germline V gene data show CDR1 as SEHNR and CDR2 as FQNEAQ (reference sequence).